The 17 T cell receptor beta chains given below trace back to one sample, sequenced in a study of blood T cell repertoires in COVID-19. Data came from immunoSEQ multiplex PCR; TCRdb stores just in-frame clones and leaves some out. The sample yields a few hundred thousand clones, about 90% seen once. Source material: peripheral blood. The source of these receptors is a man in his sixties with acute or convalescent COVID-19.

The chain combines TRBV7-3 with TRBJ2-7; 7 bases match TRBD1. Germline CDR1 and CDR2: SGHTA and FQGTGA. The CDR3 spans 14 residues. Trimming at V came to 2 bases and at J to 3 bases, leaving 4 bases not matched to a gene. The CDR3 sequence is CASSLGDSRYEQYF. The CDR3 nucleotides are TGTGCCAGCAGCTTAGGGGACAGTCGCTACGAGCAGTACTTC.

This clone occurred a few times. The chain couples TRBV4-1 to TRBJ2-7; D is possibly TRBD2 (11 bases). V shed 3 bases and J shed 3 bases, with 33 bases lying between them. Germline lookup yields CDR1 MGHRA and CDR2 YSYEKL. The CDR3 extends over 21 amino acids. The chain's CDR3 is CASSHRDRGHGGGLAGYEQYF. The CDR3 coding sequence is TGCGCCAGCAGCCACCGAGACAGGGGGCATGGAGGCGGACTAGCGGGCTACGAGCAGTACTTC.

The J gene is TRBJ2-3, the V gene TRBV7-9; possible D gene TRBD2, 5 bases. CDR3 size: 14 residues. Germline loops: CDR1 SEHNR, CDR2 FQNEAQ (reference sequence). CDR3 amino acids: CSSSAPEGTDTQYF. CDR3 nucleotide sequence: TGTTCCTCCTCGGCCCCAGAGGGAACAGATACGCAGTATTTT. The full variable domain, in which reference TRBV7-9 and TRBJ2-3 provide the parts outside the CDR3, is DTGVSQNPRHKITKRGQNVTFRCDPISEHNRLYWYRQTLGQGPEFLTYFQNEAQLEKSRLLSDRFSAERPKGSFSTLEIQRTEQGDSAMYLCSSSAPEGTDTQYFGPGTRLTVL.

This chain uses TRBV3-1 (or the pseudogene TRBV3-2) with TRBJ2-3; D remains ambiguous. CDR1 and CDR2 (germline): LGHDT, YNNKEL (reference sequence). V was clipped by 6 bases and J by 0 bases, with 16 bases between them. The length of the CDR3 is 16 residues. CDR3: CASRVSETFSTDTQYF. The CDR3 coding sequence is TGTGCCAGCAGGGTTTCGGAGACTTTCAGCACAGATACGCAGTATTTT.

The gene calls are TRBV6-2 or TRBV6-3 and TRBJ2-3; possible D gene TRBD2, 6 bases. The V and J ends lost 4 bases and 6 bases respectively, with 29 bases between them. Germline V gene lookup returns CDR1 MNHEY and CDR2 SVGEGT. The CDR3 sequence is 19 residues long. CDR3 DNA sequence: TGTGCCAGCAGTTGGCAGGGTAGGACGGGAGTCCCCGAAAAGGATACGCAGTATTTT. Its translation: CASSWQGRTGVPEKDTQYF.

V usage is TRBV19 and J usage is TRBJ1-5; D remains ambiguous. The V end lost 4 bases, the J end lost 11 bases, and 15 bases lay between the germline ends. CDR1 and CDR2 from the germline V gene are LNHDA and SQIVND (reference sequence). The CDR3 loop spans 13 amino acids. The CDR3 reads CASSNGQPGSQHF. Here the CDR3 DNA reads TGTGCCAGTAGTAACGGCCAACCCGGGTCCCAGCATTTT. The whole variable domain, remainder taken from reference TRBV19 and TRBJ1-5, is DGGITQSPKYLFRKEGQNVTLSCEQNLNHDAMYWYRQDPGQGLRLIYYSQIVNDFQKGDIAEGYSVSREKKESFPLTVTSAQKNPTAFYLCASSNGQPGSQHFGDGTRLSIL.

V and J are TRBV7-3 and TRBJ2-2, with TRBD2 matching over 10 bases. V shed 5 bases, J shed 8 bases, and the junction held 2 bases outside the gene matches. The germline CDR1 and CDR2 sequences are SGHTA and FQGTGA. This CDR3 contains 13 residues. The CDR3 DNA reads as TGTGCCAGCAGCCTTAGCGGGAGGGGGGAGCTGTTTTTT. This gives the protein CASSLSGRGELFF.

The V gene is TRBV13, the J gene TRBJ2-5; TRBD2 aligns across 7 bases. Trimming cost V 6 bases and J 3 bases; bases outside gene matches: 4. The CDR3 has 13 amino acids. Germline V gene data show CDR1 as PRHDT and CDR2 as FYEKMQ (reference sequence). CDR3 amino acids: CASRAGVEETQYF. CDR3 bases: TGTGCCAGCAGGGCGGGAGTAGAAGAGACCCAGTACTTC.

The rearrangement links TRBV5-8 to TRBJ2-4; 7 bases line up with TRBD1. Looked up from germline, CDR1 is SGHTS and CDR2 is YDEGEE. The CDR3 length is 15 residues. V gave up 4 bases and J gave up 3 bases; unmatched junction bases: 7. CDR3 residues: CASSLGQALKNIQYF. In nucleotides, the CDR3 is TGTGCCAGCAGCCTCGGACAGGCGCTCAAAAACATTCAGTACTTC.

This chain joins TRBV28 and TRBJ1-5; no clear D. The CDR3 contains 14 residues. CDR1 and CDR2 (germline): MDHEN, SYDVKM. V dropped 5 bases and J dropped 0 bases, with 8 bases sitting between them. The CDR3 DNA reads TGTGCCAGCAGTAGAGATTATAGCAATCAGCCCCAGCATTTT. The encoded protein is CASSRDYSNQPQHF.

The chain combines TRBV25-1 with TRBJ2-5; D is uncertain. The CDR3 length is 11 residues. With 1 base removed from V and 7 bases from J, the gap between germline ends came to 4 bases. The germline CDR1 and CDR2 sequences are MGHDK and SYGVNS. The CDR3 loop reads CASSESWTQYF. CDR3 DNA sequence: TGTGCCAGCAGTGAATCTTGGACCCAGTACTTC.

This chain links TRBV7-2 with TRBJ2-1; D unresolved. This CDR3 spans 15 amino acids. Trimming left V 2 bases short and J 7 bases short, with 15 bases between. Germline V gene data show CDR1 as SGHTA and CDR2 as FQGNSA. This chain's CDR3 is CASSLLRLVVNEQFF. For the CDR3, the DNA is TGTGCCAGCAGCTTATTGCGACTGGTGGTAAATGAGCAGTTCTTC.

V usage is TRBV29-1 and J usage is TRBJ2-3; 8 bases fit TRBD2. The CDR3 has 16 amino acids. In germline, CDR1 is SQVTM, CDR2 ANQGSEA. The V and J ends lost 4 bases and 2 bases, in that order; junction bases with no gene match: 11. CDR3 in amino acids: CSVVLVSGIHTDTQYF. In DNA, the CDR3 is TGCAGCGTTGTGTTGGTTAGCGGGATCCACACAGATACGCAGTATTTT.

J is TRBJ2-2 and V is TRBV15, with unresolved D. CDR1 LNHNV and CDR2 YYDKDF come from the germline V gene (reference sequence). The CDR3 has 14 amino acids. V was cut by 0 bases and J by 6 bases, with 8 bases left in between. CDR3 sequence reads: CATSRDTGAGELFF. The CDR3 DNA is TGTGCCACCAGCAGAGATACCGGTGCCGGGGAGCTGTTTTTT.

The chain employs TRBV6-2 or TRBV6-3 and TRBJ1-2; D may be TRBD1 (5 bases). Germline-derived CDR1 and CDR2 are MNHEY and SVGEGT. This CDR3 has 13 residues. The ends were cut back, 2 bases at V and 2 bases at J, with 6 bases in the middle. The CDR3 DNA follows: TGTGCCAGCAGTTACCCAGGGAACTATGGCTACACCTTC. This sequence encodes CASSYPGNYGYTF.

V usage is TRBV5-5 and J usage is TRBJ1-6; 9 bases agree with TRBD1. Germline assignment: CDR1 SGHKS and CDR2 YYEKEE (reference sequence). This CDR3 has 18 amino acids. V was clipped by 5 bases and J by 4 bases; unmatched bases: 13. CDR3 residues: CASRKELQGAPYNSPLHF. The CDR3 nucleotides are TGTGCCAGCAGGAAGGAATTACAGGGGGCGCCTTATAATTCACCCCTCCACTTT.

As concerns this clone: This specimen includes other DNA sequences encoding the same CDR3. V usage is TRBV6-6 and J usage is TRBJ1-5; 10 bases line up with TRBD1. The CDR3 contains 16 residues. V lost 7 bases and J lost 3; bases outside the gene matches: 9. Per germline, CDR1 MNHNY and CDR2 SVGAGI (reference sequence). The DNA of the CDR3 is TGTGCCAGCAATTCCCCGGGACAGGGGATCAATCAGCCCCAGCATTTT. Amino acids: CASNSPGQGINQPQHF.